This T cell receptor (beta chain) was captured by sequencing in a study of blood T cells in healthy people across ages (dated by TCRdb to 2014 to 2015). Looking at the study overall: In model experiments, roughly one uniquely barcoded TCR beta cDNA molecule per two T cells was captured by template switching. The study analyzed two additional independent replicas of 1 million unique cDNA reads from the same blood draw for two donors, one aged 18 to 30 and one aged 80 or older. To avoid experimental bias, donors of different ages were spread randomly across the sequencing lanes. The donors were divided into four age groups: young (average around 16 years), middle-aged (approximately 39), aged (approximately 62) and long-lived (about 79). Age-related changes in TCR beta repertoire diversity were measured in the study by deep sequencing normalized with unique cDNA molecular identifiers. General study outcomes and caveats: Conclusive comparison of naive and antigen-experienced compartments was prevented by the profiling of bulk unsorted PBMCs. Because donor CMV infection status was unknown, age-related changes in expanded clonotypes were potentially confounded. Observed TCR beta diversity per million T cells fell roughly linearly with age, and a significant reduction was already apparent by age about 38. The percentage of naive T cells measured by flow cytometry correlated strongly with observed TCR beta diversity. Compared with the aged group, the long-lived group had more naive CD4+ T cells, fewer expanded clones and increased TCR diversity, a pattern suggesting age selection. Estimates of total diversity from one million sequenced T cells were regarded as lower bounds and underestimates.

From the cysteine up to the phenylalanine, the CDR3 has a length of 14 residues. Solely the CDR3 DNA is kept, with 42 bases framed from the first base. V is reduced by 1 base and J by 0 bases, leaving a spacing of 7 bases between them. For CDR1 and CDR2, the germline V gene lists SNHLY and FYNNEI. Libraries were constructed by 5' RACE. Sequencing instrument: Illumina HiSeq 2500. A second PCR of 7 to 11 cycles was performed with a sample-barcoded 5' primer and a J-beta primer mix. A unique molecular identifier was introduced onto each TCR beta cDNA molecule by a template-switch 5' adaptor carrying 12 random nucleotides. Each sample yielded at least 3 million CDR3-containing paired-end reads. First-strand cDNA synthesis was performed from all RNA using the Mint cDNA synthesis kit, with priming by a TRBC-specific oligonucleotide. Following uracil-DNA glycosylase treatment, all cDNA underwent a first 18-cycle PCR with the universal primers M1SS and BC2_uni_R. The paper's data handling went like this. Each sample was normalized by randomly selecting 1 million high-quality reads, each carrying a distinct molecular identifier. Reads sharing molecular identifiers were discarded rather than binned into consensus sequences. MiTCR, with a Q25 quality threshold and the strictest error-elimination algorithm, was used for CDR3 identification, clonotype clustering and error correction. A nonparametric unseen species model with Euler transformation was used to estimate a lower bound on total TCR beta diversity. The public reads were reanalyzed by TCRdb: fastp trimming at Q25, MiXCR alignment, in-frame beta chains only. Every distinct CDR3 protein forms one entry, paired with its most common genes and DNA. The V and J calls come from TCRdb's annotation, not from the publication. The sample table records roughly 1,500,000 distinct CDR3 sequences; around 42% of these occur just once. Together, the top ten hold under 8% of the sample.

Systemically healthy Caucasian individuals from Russia, 39 in total and aged roughly 6 to 100 years, were included as donors. Each donor gave around 9.9 milliliters of peripheral blood, collected into EDTA-treated Vacutainer tubes. Ficoll-Paque density-gradient centrifugation was used to isolate PBMCs, with at least 6 million obtained per sample. Trizol reagent was used to extract total RNA from PBMCs, with at least 6 micrograms per sample. For every donor, an aliquot of PBMCs went through flow cytometry to measure the percentages of naive CD45RAhigh/CD27high T cells. Details on this clonotype: No cognate antigen has been identified for it. Within one base of it there is no much larger clone, and no base qualities were kept.

The receptor was isolated from a woman between 18 and 30 years old in good health. Recombination connected TRBV2 to TRBJ2-7; the D gene assignment is ambiguous. The sequencing input was blood. The DNA sequence is TGTGCCAGCAGTGAAGTCCGTAGCTCCTACGAGCAGTACTTC. This sequence encodes CASSEVRSSYEQYF.